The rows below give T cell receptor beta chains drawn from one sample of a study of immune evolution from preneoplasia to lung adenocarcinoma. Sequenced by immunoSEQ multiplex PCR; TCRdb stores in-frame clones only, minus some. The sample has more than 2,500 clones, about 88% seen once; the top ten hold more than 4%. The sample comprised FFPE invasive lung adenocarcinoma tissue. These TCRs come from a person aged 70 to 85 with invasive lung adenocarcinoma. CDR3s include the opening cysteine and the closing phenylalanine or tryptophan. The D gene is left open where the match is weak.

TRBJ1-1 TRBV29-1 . CSAFLGSEAFF TGCAGCGCCTTTTTGGGTTCTGAAGCTTTCTTT
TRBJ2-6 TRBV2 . CASSGTPYRYSRANVLTF TGTGCCAGCAGTGGCACTCCTTACCGATACAGTCGGGCCAACGTCCTGACTTTC
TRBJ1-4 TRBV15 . CATSRGTITTNEKLFF TGTGCCACCAGCAGGGGGACGATCACAACTAATGAAAAACTGTTTTTT
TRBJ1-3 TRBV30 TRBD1 CAWSPTGKNTIYF TGTGCCTGGAGCCCGACAGGGAAGAACACCATATATTTT
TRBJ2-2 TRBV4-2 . CASSQDRDLYTGELFF TGTGCCAGCAGCCAAGATAGGGACCTATACACCGGGGAGCTGTTTTTT
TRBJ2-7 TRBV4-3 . CASSLGGEQYF TGCGCCAGCAGTCTGGGTGGGGAGCAGTACTTC
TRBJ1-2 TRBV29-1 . CSVDSDGYTF TGCAGCGTTGATTCGGATGGCTACACCTTC
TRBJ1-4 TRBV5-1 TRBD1 CASSFGQGREKLFF TGCGCCAGCAGCTTCGGACAGGGGCGGGAAAAACTGTTTTTT
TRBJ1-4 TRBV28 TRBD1 CASSRQGLSPIF TGTGCCAGCAGTCGACAGGGCCTCTCCCCGATTTTT
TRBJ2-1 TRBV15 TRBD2 CATSRDGVAGGWDNEQFF TGTGCCACCAGCAGGGACGGGGTAGCGGGGGGGTGGGACAATGAGCAGTTCTTC
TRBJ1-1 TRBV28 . CASRLPGTLNTEAFF TGTGCCAGCAGGCTCCCCGGGACCCTGAACACTGAAGCTTTCTTT
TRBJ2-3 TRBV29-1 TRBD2 CSVAGLAGGGTDTQYF TGCAGCGTTGCCGGACTAGCGGGAGGGGGCACAGATACGCAGTATTTT
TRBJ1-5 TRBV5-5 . CASSLVGGDSNQPQHF TGTGCCAGCAGCTTGGTGGGAGGGGACAGCAATCAGCCCCAGCATTTT